This T cell receptor beta chain is drawn from a study of blood T cells in healthy people across ages. A second PCR of about 7 to 12 cycles used a sample-barcoded 5' primer and a J-beta primer mix. Each of the cDNA molecules was tagged by a template-switch adaptor with 12 random nucleotides. TCRdb analysed the 5' RACE reads with MiXCR anew, one entry per CDR3 protein. The sample has over a million distinct CDR3 sequences; under 55% are singletons. This clonotype turned up a few times. Its target is unknown. Regarding the study as a whole: Changes seen in expanded clonotypes were possibly confounded by donor CMV status left unknown. It was not possible, with unsorted PBMCs, to conclusively compare naive and antigen-experienced cells.

Per sample, no less than 5 micrograms of total RNA were extracted. Germline V gene data show CDR1 as SQVTM and CDR2 as ANQGSEA. After removal of 3 bases from V and 6 bases from J, the junction contained 11 bases not matched to a gene. This CDR3 contains 15 residues. The chain employs TRBV29-1 and TRBJ2-7; 10 bases fit TRBD1. The source material was blood. The sequence was obtained from a woman aged 60-75 years in good health. The CDR3 nucleotides read TGCAGCGTTGAGGGCCCGGGACAGGGGTTCTGCGAGCAGTACTTC. Encoded protein: CSVEGPGQGFCEQYF.